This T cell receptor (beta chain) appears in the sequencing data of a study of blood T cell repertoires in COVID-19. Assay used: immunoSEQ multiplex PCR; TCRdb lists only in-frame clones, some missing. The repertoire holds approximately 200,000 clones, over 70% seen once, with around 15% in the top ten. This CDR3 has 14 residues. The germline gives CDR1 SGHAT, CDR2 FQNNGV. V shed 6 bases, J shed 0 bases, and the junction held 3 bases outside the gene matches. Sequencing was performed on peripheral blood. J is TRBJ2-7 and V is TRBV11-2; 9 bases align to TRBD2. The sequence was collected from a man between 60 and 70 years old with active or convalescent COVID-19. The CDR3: CASRTSGNSYEQYF. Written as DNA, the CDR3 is TGTGCCAGCAGGACTAGCGGAAACTCCTACGAGCAGTACTTC.